The 30 T cell receptor beta chains below all came from one sample that was sequenced in a study of shared clonotypes between healthy human individuals. Here immunoSEQ multiplex PCR was the method, and the copy in TCRdb shows in-frame clones only, minus some. Seen here are a few million clones, about nine tenths observed once, and the top ten hold approximately 0.41%. Sequences were obtained from naive CD4+ T cells from PBMCs. Subset meaning: CD45RA+ positively selected. The source is a young man in good health. Some clones in this sample may be carry-over from other donors' samples.

The genes are TRBV2 and TRBJ1-2, with D perhaps matching TRBD1 (6 bases). V was shortened by 3 bases and J by 7 bases, with 18 bases between the two germline ends. CDR3 length: 15 residues. Germline CDR1 reads SNHLY; CDR2 reads FYNNEI. DNA for the CDR3: TGTGCCAGCAGTGAGGCGCACAGGGTCGGTCGTGGCTACACCTTC. This codes for CASSEAHRVGRGYTF.

V and J are TRBV7-9 and TRBJ2-1; D gene uncertain. The length of the CDR3 is 13 residues. Germline CDR1 and CDR2: SEHNR and FQNEAQ (reference sequence). Between the trimmed V and J ends, which lost 2 bases and 7 bases, there was a span of 9 bases. The CDR3 loop is CASSLIGLNEQFF. The CDR3 DNA is TGTGCCAGCAGCTTAATAGGCTTAAATGAGCAGTTCTTC.

The chain joins TRBV6-6 to TRBJ1-4, with 8 bases fitting TRBD1. Trimming cost V 4 bases and J 5 bases; bases outside gene matches: 9. CDR1 and CDR2 from the germline V gene are MNHNY and SVGAGI (reference sequence). The CDR3 contains 16 residues. CDR3 bases: TGTGCCAGCAGTTCGAAGGCGGCAGGGGGCAATGAAAAACTGTTTTTT. The encoded protein is CASSSKAAGGNEKLFF.

The chain is built from TRBV2 and TRBJ2-7, with D uncertain. Trimming stripped 7 bases from V and 0 bases from J, with 16 bases between. CDR1 SNHLY and CDR2 FYNNEI come from the germline V gene. This CDR3 spans 15 amino acids. CDR3 coding DNA: TGTGCCAGCACCCTTGAGGACGTAGCCTCCTACGAGCAGTACTTC. This translates into CASTLEDVASYEQYF.

J is TRBJ2-5 and V is TRBV7-2, with 7 bases that match TRBD2. The CDR3 is 15 residues long. Germline V CDR1 and CDR2: SGHTA, FQGNSA. J was trimmed by 9 bases and V by 1 base; bases with no gene match: 11. CDR3 coding DNA: TGTGCCAGCAGCTTAGGAAGTCGAGCGGGAAGTCCCCAGTACTTC. Translation: CASSLGSRAGSPQYF.

The V gene is TRBV28, the J gene TRBJ2-3; possible D gene TRBD2, 6 bases. Germline-derived CDR1 and CDR2 are MDHEN and SYDVKM. The length of the CDR3 is 14 residues. Deletions cut 6 bases from V and 6 bases from J, with 16 bases between. CDR3: CASSVRGAGDTQYF. CDR3 coding DNA: TGTGCCAGCAGCGTCCGAGGGGCGGGGGATACGCAGTATTTT.

V and J are TRBV7-9 and TRBJ2-7; maybe TRBD2 (6 bases). The length of the CDR3 is 16 residues. V gave up 5 bases and J gave up 0 bases, with 17 bases separating them. The germline V gene has CDR1 SEHNR and CDR2 FQNEAQ (reference sequence). The CDR3 nucleotides are TGTGCCAGCAGCCCCCGACTAGAAACGAGCTCCTACGAGCAGTACTTC. Translated: CASSPRLETSSYEQYF.

This rearrangement joins TRBV7-2 to TRBJ1-1; D not certain. Trimming left V 5 bases short and J 2 bases short, with 12 bases between. Germline V lookup: CDR1 SGHTA, CDR2 FQGNSA. The CDR3 is 14 residues long. The CDR3 region is CASSPTRYNTEAFF. CDR3 in DNA: TGTGCCAGCAGCCCGACAAGGTACAACACTGAAGCTTTCTTT.

The gene calls are TRBV4-1 and TRBJ2-2; TRBD2 agrees at 7 bases. Germline V gene lookup returns CDR1 MGHRA and CDR2 YSYEKL. With V trimmed by 2 bases and J by 4 bases, 4 bases remained unmatched. CDR3 length equals 15 residues. CDR3: CASSQWRELTGELFF. CDR3 in DNA: TGCGCCAGCAGCCAATGGCGGGAGCTCACCGGGGAGCTGTTTTTT.

CDR3 loop: CASSELAGGPNEQFF. Written as DNA, the CDR3 is TGCGCCAGCAGCGAGCTAGCGGGAGGGCCCAATGAGCAGTTCTTC. The V and J genes are TRBV5-1 and TRBJ2-1, with 12 bases identical to TRBD2. Germline loops: CDR1 SGHRS, CDR2 YFSETQ. V was pared by 4 bases and J by 6 bases, with 5 bases of the junction left unmatched. There are 15 residues in the CDR3.

The chain has TRBV4-3 and TRBJ2-3, with TRBD1 matching over 11 bases. Germline CDR1 and CDR2: LGHNA and YSLEER. The length of the CDR3 is 17 residues. V lost 0 bases to trimming and J lost 6 bases; unmatched junction nucleotides: 8. The CDR3 sequence: CASSQDVRTGGADTQYF. Here the CDR3 DNA reads TGCGCCAGCAGCCAAGATGTGCGGACAGGGGGCGCGGATACGCAGTATTTT.

On this clone itself: The sample holds other DNA sequences that translate to the same CDR3. V gene TRBV19 combines with J gene TRBJ1-3; no firm D call. There are 14 residues in the CDR3. The V gene lost 2 bases and the J gene lost 1 base, with 6 bases spanning the gap. Per germline, CDR1 LNHDA and CDR2 SQIVND (reference sequence). Here the CDR3 DNA reads TGTGCCAGTAGTATAACGGGTTCTGGAAACACCATATATTTT. Protein: CASSITGSGNTIYF.

This chain joins TRBV29-1 and TRBJ2-7; either TRBD1 or TRBD2 may fit D (5 bases each). V lost 7 bases and J 2 bases, leaving 18 bases between the germline ends. The CDR3 totals 14 residues. The germline V gene has CDR1 SQVTM and CDR2 ANQGSEA. CDR3 DNA sequence: TGCAGCGCTAACCTAGTGGGACGTCCCTACGAGCAGTACTTC. It specifies CSANLVGRPYEQYF.

V is TRBV7-2 and J is TRBJ1-2, with TRBD1 as a possible D gene (5 bases). Germline values: CDR1 SGHTA, CDR2 FQGNSA. The CDR3 is made up of 15 amino acids. Deletions cut 5 bases from V and 6 bases from J, with 19 bases between. The CDR3: CASSRRDSDLHGYTF. In nucleotides, the CDR3 is TGTGCCAGCAGCCGCAGGGATTCGGATCTACATGGCTACACCTTC. Using reference TRBV7-2 and TRBJ1-2 for the parts outside the CDR3, the full variable domain is GAGVSQSPSNKVTEKGKDVELRCDPISGHTALYWYRQSLGQGLEFLIYFQGNSAPDKSGLPSDRFSAERTGGSVSTLTIQRTQQEDSAVYLCASSRRDSDLHGYTFGSGTRLTVV.

V usage is TRBV5-1 and J usage is TRBJ2-2; D gene unclear. The CDR3 covers 12 residues. Trimming shortened V by 4 bases and J by 6 bases, and 7 bases separated the two germline ends. Germline CDR1 is SGHRS and CDR2 is YFSETQ. The CDR3 reads CASSIRPGELFF. The DNA for the CDR3 is TGCGCCAGCAGCATACGACCCGGGGAGCTGTTTTTT.

J is TRBJ1-4 and V is TRBV30; tentatively, D is TRBD1 (5 bases). V was cut by 0 bases and J by 7 bases, with 12 bases left in between. CDR1 and CDR2 (germline): GTSNPN, SVGIG (reference sequence). CDR3 size: 14 residues. CDR3 nucleotide sequence: TGTGCCTGGAGTGTGGAGTCGGGGGGTGAAAAACTGTTTTTT. Translating gives CAWSVESGGEKLFF.

Worth noting for this clone: The sample contains more than one DNA sequence encoding this CDR3. The genes are TRBV5-1 and TRBJ2-2; no definite D call. Between the trimmed V and J ends, which lost 4 bases and 1 base, there was a span of 11 bases. The CDR3 is 15 amino acids. Germline V gives CDR1 SGHRS, CDR2 YFSETQ. CDR3 in amino acids: CASSPDRGNTGELFF. CDR3 in DNA: TGCGCCAGCAGCCCCGATCGCGGGAACACCGGGGAGCTGTTTTTT.

This sequence joins TRBV5-4 and TRBJ2-1, with unresolved D. The CDR3 has 12 residues. V was pared by 4 bases and J by 6 bases, with 8 bases between. Germline V CDR1 and CDR2: SGHNT, YYREEE (reference sequence). This CDR3 reads CASSPIGNEQFF. The CDR3, as DNA: TGTGCCAGCAGCCCGATCGGCAATGAGCAGTTCTTC.

This clone was seen just once. This chain links TRBV30 with TRBJ1-6; D may be TRBD1 (5 bases). V was trimmed by 6 bases and J by 7 bases, leaving 7 bases between them. CDR3 length: 11 amino acids. The germline CDR1 and CDR2 sequences are GTSNPN and SVGIG (reference sequence). The CDR3 protein is CACRENSPLHF. CDR3 coding DNA: TGTGCCTGCAGGGAGAATTCACCCCTCCACTTT.

The chain uses TRBV18 and TRBJ2-5; tentatively, D is TRBD1 (5 bases). The CDR3 extends over 13 amino acids. V was cut by 2 bases and J by 5 bases, with 9 bases left in between. Germline V CDR1 and CDR2: KGHSH, LQKENI. The CDR3 protein is CASSPGAAETQYF. As DNA, the CDR3 is TGTGCCAGCTCACCAGGGGCGGCGGAGACCCAGTACTTC.

The chain links TRBV9 to TRBJ1-3; D is uncertain. Trimming shortened V by 5 bases and J by 9 bases, and 12 bases separated the two germline ends. CDR3 size: 12 residues. The germline gives CDR1 SGDLS, CDR2 YYNGEE. The CDR3 DNA follows: TGTGCCAGCAGTGACTCCGGCCCCACCATATATTTT. It specifies CASSDSGPTIYF.

The V call is TRBV5-1, the J call TRBJ2-3, with 13 bases identical to TRBD2. In germline, CDR1 is SGHRS, CDR2 YFSETQ. V was clipped by 4 bases and J by 8 bases; unmatched bases: 13. There are 17 residues in the CDR3. CDR3 in amino acids: CASSNSGLAGARRTQYF. In DNA form, the CDR3 reads TGCGCCAGCAGCAACTCCGGACTAGCGGGAGCTCGCCGTACGCAGTATTTT.

The V gene is TRBV28, the J gene TRBJ1-3; possible D gene TRBD1, 5 bases. This CDR3 has 14 residues. The V gene lost 2 bases and the J gene lost 5 bases, with 10 bases spanning the gap. Germline V lookup: CDR1 MDHEN, CDR2 SYDVKM. Written as DNA, the CDR3 is TGTGCCAGCAGTTTAGGTGGGGCGCGAAACACCATATATTTT. As protein: CASSLGGARNTIYF.

This clone was observed a handful of times. Other DNA sequences in this sample translate to the same CDR3. The chain employs TRBV5-1 and TRBJ1-1; D gene ambiguous. The CDR3 sequence is 14 residues long. The germline V gene encodes CDR1 SGHRS and CDR2 YFSETQ. Trimming took 0 bases from V and 0 from J, leaving 6 bases between them. CDR3 coding DNA: TGCGCCAGCAGCTTGGAGGAGCTGAACACTGAAGCTTTCTTT. As protein: CASSLEELNTEAFF. Combining the CDR3 with reference TRBV5-1 and TRBJ1-1 gives the whole variable domain KAGVTQTPRYLIKTRGQQVTLSCSPISGHRSVSWYQQTPGQGLQFLFEYFSETQRNKGNFPGRFSGRQFSNSRSEMNVSTLELGDSALYLCASSLEELNTEAFFGQGTRLTVV.

The chain recombines TRBV28 with TRBJ1-4; D is uncertain. The V and J ends lost 6 bases and 7 bases respectively, with 18 bases between them. Germline-derived CDR1 and CDR2 are MDHEN and SYDVKM. The CDR3 has 15 amino acids. CDR3: CASSLPRRGGEKLFF. The CDR3 DNA is TGTGCCAGCAGCCTACCCCGGCGGGGAGGTGAAAAACTGTTTTTT.

The rearrangement links TRBV28 to TRBJ2-5; TRBD1 aligns across 8 bases. The CDR3 runs to 15 residues. Germline V lookup: CDR1 MDHEN, CDR2 SYDVKM. J lost 5 bases, V lost 5 bases, and 10 bases had no gene match. CDR3 in DNA: TGTGCCAGCAGTCCTCCCGGACAGGGCGCGGAGACCCAGTACTTC. It yields the protein CASSPPGQGAETQYF.

The chain joins TRBV27 to TRBJ2-7; D unclear. The ends were cut back, 3 bases at V and 7 bases at J, with 13 bases in the middle. Germline CDR1 reads MNHEY; CDR2 reads SMNVEV (reference sequence). This CDR3 contains 13 residues. CDR3 coding DNA: TGTGCCAGCAGTTTTGGTCTCCCCGGGGAGCAGTACTTC. Translating it yields CASSFGLPGEQYF.

The V gene is TRBV7-8, the J gene TRBJ2-5; D is perhaps TRBD1 or TRBD2 (5 bases each). Deletions cut 5 bases from V and 5 bases from J, with 36 bases between. CDR3 length: 21 residues. CDR1 and CDR2 from the germline V gene are SGHVS and FQNEAQ. The CDR3 DNA follows: TGTGCCAGCAGCCGAAGGTTGGGCACAACAGCTACTCTAACTTGGGGGGAGACCCAGTACTTC. Its protein product is CASSRRLGTTATLTWGETQYF.

The V and J genes are TRBV10-3 and TRBJ2-6; TRBD1 aligns across 12 bases. The CDR3 runs 19 residues. The V gene end was trimmed by 7 bases and the J gene end by 0 bases; junction bases not matched to a gene: 10. The germline V gene encodes CDR1 ENHRY and CDR2 SYGVKD. The CDR3 loop reads CAITTGQGAPGSGANVLTF. The CDR3 bases are TGTGCCATCACCACGGGACAGGGGGCTCCCGGCTCTGGGGCCAACGTCCTGACTTTC.

The chain couples TRBV28 to TRBJ2-3; TRBD1 agrees at 8 bases. The CDR3 totals 15 residues. The V segment lost 5 bases and the J segment 3 bases; nucleotides outside the gene matches: 7. CDR1 and CDR2 from the germline V gene are MDHEN and SYDVKM. CDR3 loop: CASSRDRSLTDTQYF. In DNA, the CDR3 is TGTGCCAGCAGTCGGGACAGGAGTTTAACAGATACGCAGTATTTT.